The clone carrying this T cell receptor beta chain was recorded at least ten times. Antigen specificity is unknown. The sample is drawn from a study of CD8 T cells in ankylosing spondylitis. The V gene's germline CDR1 is MDHEN and CDR2 SYDVKM. V lost 1 base and J lost 7, with 14 bases in between. The CDR3 has 15 amino acids. Points from the study as a whole: Eight highly homologous variants formed a TCR beta motif that appeared characteristic of ankylosing spondylitis blood. Earlier work had already found some motif variants in reactive arthritis synovial fluid and blood.

TCRdb fed the 5' RACE reads into MiXCR, producing one record per CDR3 protein. The repertoire includes a few hundred thousand distinct CDR3 sequences, around 8% of them detected once, and about 14% sits in the top ten. The sample consisted of blood, either unsorted or a sorted T cell fraction (not recorded which). V usage is TRBV28 and J usage is TRBJ2-1; unclear D gene. The clonotype originates from a male donor with ankylosing spondylitis. The CDR3 reads CASSLFMGYGNEQFF. The DNA of the CDR3 is TGTGCCAGCAGTTTATTTATGGGCTATGGAAATGAGCAGTTCTTC. The variable domain in full, with the rest retrieved from reference TRBV28 and TRBJ2-1, is DVKVTQSSRYLVKRTGEKVFLECVQDMDHENMFWYRQDPGLGLRLIYFSYDVKMKEKGDIPEGYSVSREKKERFSLILESASTNQTSMYLCASSLFMGYGNEQFFGPGTRLTVL.